This entry describes one T cell receptor (beta chain). The antigen is undetermined. The J segment lost 11 bases and the V segment lost 5 bases, leaving 11 bases of the junction unmatched. The CDR3 extends over 14 amino acids. The germline gives CDR1 SGHTA, CDR2 FQGNSA. Method: immunoSEQ multiplex PCR; TCRdb's copy keeps in-frame clones and lacks some. The sample holds about 22,000 clones; nearly 95% are singletons and the top ten take roughly 9.7%. This record comes from a study of lymphopenia after photon versus proton radiotherapy. General study findings and limits: After lymphocyte nadir, photon-treated repertoires showed oligoclonal expansion, especially CD8+ Temra. Only patients who died were analyzed for survival; proton advantage is unproven. Proton therapy kept repertoires fairly stable, unlike photons, which gained effector/memory cells. In patients who died, overall survival fell as post-nadir TCR diversity dropped more.

The origin of this receptor is a woman aged 70 to 79 with pancreatic cancer. Some clones in this sample may be carry-over from other donors' samples. This rearrangement joins TRBV7-2 to TRBJ1-1, with 10 nucleotides matching TRBD1. This specimen consisted of peripheral blood, obtained from a patient treated with proton-based radiotherapy. The CDR3, as DNA: TGTGCCAGCAGCAAGAGGGACAGGGGTTTGACTGCTTTCTTT. As protein: CASSKRDRGLTAFF.